The T cell receptor beta chain under discussion was sequenced for a study of T cell responses to AZD1222 COVID-19 vaccine. Profiled with immunoSEQ multiplex PCR; TCRdb holds only in-frame clones, not every one. Among some 83,000 clones listed, 89% were seen once. Investigators merged groups given second doses at roughly 4 or roughly 12 weeks. Study-level results: AZD1222 recipients seropositive at baseline numbered only five to seven. The CD4 TCRs associated with vaccination extended across spike and predominated at 160-218 and 743-854. Clonal diversity was possibly underestimated, and white British individuals and females predominated among donors.

Trimming removed 4 bases from V and 2 bases from J; junction bases left unmatched: 8. The CDR3 spans 16 residues. Germline V gene sequence: CDR1 LGHDT, CDR2 YNNKEL (reference sequence). This clone was observed once. The antigen is undetermined. This chain joins TRBV3-1 (or the pseudogene TRBV3-2) and TRBJ1-2; 9 bases agree with TRBD1. The sequence came from an adult who received the AZD1222 COVID-19 vaccine. The source was peripheral blood, collected 28 days after the second AZD1222 dose. The CDR3: CASSLSSGTGNYGYTF. CDR3 nucleotide sequence: TGTGCCAGCAGCCTCAGTTCCGGGACAGGGAACTATGGCTACACCTTC.